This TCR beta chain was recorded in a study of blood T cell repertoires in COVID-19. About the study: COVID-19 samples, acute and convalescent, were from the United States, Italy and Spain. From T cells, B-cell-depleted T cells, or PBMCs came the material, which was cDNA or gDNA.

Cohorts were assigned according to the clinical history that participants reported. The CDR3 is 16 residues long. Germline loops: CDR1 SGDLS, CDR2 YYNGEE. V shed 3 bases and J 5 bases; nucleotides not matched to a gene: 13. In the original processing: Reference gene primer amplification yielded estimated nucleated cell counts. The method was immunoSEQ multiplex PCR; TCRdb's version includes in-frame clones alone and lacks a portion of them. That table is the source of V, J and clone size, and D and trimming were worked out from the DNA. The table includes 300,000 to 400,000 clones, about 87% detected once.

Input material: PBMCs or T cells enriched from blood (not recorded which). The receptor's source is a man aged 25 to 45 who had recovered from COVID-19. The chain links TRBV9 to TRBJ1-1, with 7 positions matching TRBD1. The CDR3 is CASSEGGGGGWTEAFF. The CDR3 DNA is TGTGCCAGCAGCGAAGGAGGGGGCGGAGGATGGACTGAAGCTTTCTTT. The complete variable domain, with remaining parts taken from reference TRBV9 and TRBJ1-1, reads DSGVTQTPKHLITATGQRVTLRCSPRSGDLSVYWYQQSLDQGLQFLIQYYNGEERAKGNILERFSAQQFPDLHSELNLSSLELGDSALYFCASSEGGGGGWTEAFFGQGTRLTVV.